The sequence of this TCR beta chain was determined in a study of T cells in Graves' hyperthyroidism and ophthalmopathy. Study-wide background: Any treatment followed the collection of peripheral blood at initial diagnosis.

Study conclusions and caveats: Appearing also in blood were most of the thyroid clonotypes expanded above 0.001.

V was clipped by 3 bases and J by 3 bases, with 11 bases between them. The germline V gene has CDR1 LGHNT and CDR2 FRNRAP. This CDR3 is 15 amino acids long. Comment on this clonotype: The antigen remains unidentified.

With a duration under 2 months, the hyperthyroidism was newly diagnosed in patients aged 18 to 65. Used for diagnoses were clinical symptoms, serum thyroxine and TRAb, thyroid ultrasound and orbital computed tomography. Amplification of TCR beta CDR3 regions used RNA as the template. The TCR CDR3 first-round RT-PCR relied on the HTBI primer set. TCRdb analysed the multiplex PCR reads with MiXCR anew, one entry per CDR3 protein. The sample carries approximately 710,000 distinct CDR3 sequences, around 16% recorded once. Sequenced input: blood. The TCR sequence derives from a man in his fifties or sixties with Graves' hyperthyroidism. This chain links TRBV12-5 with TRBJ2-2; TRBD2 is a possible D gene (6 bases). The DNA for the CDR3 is TGTGCTAGTGGTTTTTGGTTAGCGGACACCGGGGAGCTGTTTTTT. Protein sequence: CASGFWLADTGELFF.